This TCR beta chain came from a study of control samples from healthy donors and cancer patients. Clones were read by immunoSEQ multiplex PCR, and TCRdb kept only the in-frame ones, dropping some. The table has some 79,000 clones, 70% to 90% seen once; the top ten hold over 5.5%. The CDR3 runs to 16 residues. Germline V gene data show CDR1 as MNHEY and CDR2 as SMNVEV (reference sequence). V was pared by 4 bases and J by 4 bases, with 12 bases of the junction left unmatched. The sequence was obtained from a man in his fifties in good health. Material for sequencing was blood. The chain uses TRBV27 and TRBJ2-5; 7 bases map to TRBD2. The CDR3 here is CASSSVSGGGAETQYF. The DNA for the CDR3 is TGTGCCAGCAGTTCCGTTTCAGGCGGGGGAGCAGAGACCCAGTACTTC.